These T cell receptor beta chains were read from a single sample in a study of blood T cell repertoires in COVID-19. Profiled with immunoSEQ multiplex PCR; TCRdb holds only in-frame clones, not every one. The sample carries 90,000 to 120,000 clones, about 91% recorded once. Sequencing was carried out using peripheral blood. These receptors were obtained from a man aged 45-65 years with active or convalescent COVID-19. Each CDR3 is given with its conserved first and last residue. D genes are given only for firm matches. Clone size is shown for a subset of rows, as once, few, many or a class of expanded clone.

TRBV19	TRBD1	17	NA	TRBJ1-5	CASSIDVTGSSNQPQHF	TGTGCCAGTAGTATAGATGTGACAGGGTCGAGCAATCAGCCCCAGCATTTT
TRBV30	NA	12	NA	TRBJ1-2	CACAHRPYGYTF	TGTGCCTGTGCCCACAGGCCCTATGGCTACACCTTC
TRBV19	TRBD2	16	NA	TRBJ2-1	CASSPPSSGSGNEQFF	TGTGCCAGTAGTCCACCTTCTAGCGGGAGCGGGAATGAGCAGTTCTTC
TRBV30	TRBD1	13	NA	TRBJ1-5	CAWTPTGGQPQHF	TGTGCCTGGACTCCGACAGGGGGTCAGCCCCAGCATTTT
TRBV5-1	NA	12	once	TRBJ2-7	CASSSTGYEQYF	TGCGCCAGCAGCTCAACAGGGTACGAGCAGTACTTC
TRBV5-6	NA	16	NA	TRBJ1-1	CASRYSGGFLYTEAFF	TGTGCCAGCCGCTATTCGGGGGGCTTTTTGTACACTGAAGCTTTCTTT
TRBV5-5	TRBD1	14	NA	TRBJ1-4	CASRRQGAGEKLFF	TGTGCCAGCAGACGACAGGGGGCCGGAGAAAAACTGTTTTTT
TRBV5-1	TRBD2	21	NA	TRBJ2-2	CASSSGSPAPGLAANTGELFF	TGCGCCAGCAGCTCTGGCTCTCCCGCTCCGGGACTAGCGGCGAACACCGGGGAGCTGTTTTTT
TRBV18	NA	15	NA	TRBJ2-7	CASSPFPSDGYEQYF	TGTGCCAGCTCACCTTTTCCTAGCGACGGCTACGAGCAGTACTTC
TRBV6-5	TRBD1	15	many	TRBJ1-6	CASSSSGTGDSPLHF	TGTGCCAGCAGTTCGTCCGGGACAGGGGATTCACCCCTCCACTTT
TRBV25-1	TRBD2	15	NA	TRBJ2-2	CASSGGDYNTGELFF	TGTGCCAGCAGTGGAGGGGACTACAACACCGGGGAGCTGTTTTTT
TRBV10-3	NA	12	NA	TRBJ1-6	CAIPDSNSPLHF	TGTGCCATCCCAGACAGTAATTCACCCCTCCACTTT
TRBV28	TRBD1	16	NA	TRBJ2-7	CASSLIPGQGAHEQYF	TGTGCCAGCAGTTTAATTCCCGGACAGGGGGCCCACGAGCAGTACTTC
TRBV2	NA	15	NA	TRBJ1-3	CASSDGVNSGNTIYF	TGTGCCAGCAGTGACGGAGTCAACTCTGGAAACACCATATATTTT
TRBV5-1	TRBD2	15	NA	TRBJ2-1	CASSLVAGGRNEQFF	TGCGCCAGCAGCTTGGTGGCGGGAGGGAGGAATGAGCAGTTCTTC
TRBV9	NA	17	NA	TRBJ2-1	CASSARPGVLVVHEQFF	TGTGCCAGCAGCGCGCGCCCGGGGGTTCTTGTGGTCCATGAGCAGTTCTTC
TRBV11-2	TRBD1	14	NA	TRBJ1-6	CASSPGTGYSPLHF	TGTGCCAGCAGCCCCGGGACAGGGTATTCACCCCTCCACTTT
TRBV15	TRBD1	17	NA	TRBJ2-3	CATSRGDREPSTDTQYF	TGTGCCACCAGCAGAGGGGACAGAGAGCCTAGCACAGATACGCAGTATTTT
TRBV2	TRBD1	13	NA	TRBJ1-2	CASRGDRGDGYTF	TGTGCCAGCAGGGGGGACAGGGGGGATGGCTACACCTTC
TRBV11-3	NA	13	NA	TRBJ2-7	CASSLSGAWEQYF	TGTGCCAGCTCCCTCTCTGGGGCTTGGGAGCAGTACTTC